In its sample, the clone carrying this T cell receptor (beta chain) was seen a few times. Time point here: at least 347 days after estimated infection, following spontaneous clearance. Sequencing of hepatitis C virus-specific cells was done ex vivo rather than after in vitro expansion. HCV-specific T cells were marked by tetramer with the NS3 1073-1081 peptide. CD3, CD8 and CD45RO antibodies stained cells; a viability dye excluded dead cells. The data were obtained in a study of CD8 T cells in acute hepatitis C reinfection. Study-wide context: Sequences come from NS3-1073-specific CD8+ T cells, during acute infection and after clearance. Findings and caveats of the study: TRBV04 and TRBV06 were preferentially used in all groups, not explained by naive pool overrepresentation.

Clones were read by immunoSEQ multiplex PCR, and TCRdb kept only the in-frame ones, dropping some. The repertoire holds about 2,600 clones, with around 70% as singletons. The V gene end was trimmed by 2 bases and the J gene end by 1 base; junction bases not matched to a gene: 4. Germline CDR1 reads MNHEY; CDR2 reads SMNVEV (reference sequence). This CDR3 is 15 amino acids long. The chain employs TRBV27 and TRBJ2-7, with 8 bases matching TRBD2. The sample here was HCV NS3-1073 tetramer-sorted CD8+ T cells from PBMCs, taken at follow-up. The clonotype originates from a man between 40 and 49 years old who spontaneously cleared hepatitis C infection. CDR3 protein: CASSLEVAGSYEQYF. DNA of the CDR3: TGTGCCAGCAGTTTAGAAGTAGCGGGATCCTACGAGCAGTACTTC.